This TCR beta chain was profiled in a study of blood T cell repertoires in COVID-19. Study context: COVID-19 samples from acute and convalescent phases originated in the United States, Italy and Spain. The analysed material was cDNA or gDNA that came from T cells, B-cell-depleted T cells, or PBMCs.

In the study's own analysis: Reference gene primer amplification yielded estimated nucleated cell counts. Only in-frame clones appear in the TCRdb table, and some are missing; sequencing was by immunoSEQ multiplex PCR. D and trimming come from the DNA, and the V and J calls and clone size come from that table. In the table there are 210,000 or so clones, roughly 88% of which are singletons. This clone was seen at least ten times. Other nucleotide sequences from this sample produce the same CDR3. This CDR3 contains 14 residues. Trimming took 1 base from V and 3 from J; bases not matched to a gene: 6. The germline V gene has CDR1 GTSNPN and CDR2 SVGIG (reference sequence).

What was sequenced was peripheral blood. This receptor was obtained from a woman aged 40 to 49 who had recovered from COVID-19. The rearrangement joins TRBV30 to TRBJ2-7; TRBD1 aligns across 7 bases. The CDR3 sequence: CAWSAGTAFYEQYF. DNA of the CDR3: TGTGCCTGGAGTGCCGGGACAGCCTTCTACGAGCAGTACTTC. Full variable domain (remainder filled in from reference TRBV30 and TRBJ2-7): SQTIHQWPATLVQPVGSPLSLECTVEGTSNPNLYWYRQAAGRGLQLLFYSVGIGQISSEVPQNLSASRPQDRQFILSSKKLLLSDSGFYLCAWSAGTAFYEQYFGPGTRLTVT.